This T cell receptor (beta chain) emerged from a study of human T cells and chemical hapten exposure. General study findings and limits: It should be noted that donors had alopecia, so their immune response may differ from healthy people's.

The CDR3 has 15 amino acids. Unmatched junction bases numbered 7, after V lost 5 bases and J lost 5 bases. Time point indicated: pre-sensitization, week 0. Described treatment: therapeutic diphenylcyclopropenone sensitization with weekly scalp DPC. In the original processing: Samples contained a median of 95,638 TCRs, with a range of about 23,224 to 700,000. Each CDR3 protein gets one entry after TCRdb re-called the RACE reads with MiXCR. TCRdb's processing, not the study's, gives the V and J calls here. The sample has about 300,000 distinct CDR3 sequences; about 5% are singletons. This clonotype was detected ten times or more. What it recognizes is unknown.

The TCR was taken from a woman younger than 35 with alopecia areata. Some clones in this sample may be carry-over from other donors' samples. The sequenced sample was whole blood, obtained in connection with sensitization to the hapten diphenylcyclopropenone (DPC). The rearrangement links TRBV12-3 or TRBV12-4 to TRBJ1-5, with TRBD1 matching 9 bases. The CDR3 DNA reads as TGTGCCAGCAGTAATTACCGGGACAGGGATCAGCCCCAGCATTTT. Translation: CASSNYRDRDQPQHF.